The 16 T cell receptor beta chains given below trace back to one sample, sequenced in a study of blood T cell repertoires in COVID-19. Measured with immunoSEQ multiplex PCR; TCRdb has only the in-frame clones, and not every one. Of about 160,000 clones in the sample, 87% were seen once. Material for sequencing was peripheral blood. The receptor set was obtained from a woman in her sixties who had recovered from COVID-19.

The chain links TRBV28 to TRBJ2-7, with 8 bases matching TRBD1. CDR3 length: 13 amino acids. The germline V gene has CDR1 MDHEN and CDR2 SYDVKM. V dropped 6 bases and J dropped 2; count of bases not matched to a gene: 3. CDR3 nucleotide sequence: TGTGCCAGCAGATCAGGGGGCCCCTACGAGCAGTACTTC. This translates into CASRSGGPYEQYF.

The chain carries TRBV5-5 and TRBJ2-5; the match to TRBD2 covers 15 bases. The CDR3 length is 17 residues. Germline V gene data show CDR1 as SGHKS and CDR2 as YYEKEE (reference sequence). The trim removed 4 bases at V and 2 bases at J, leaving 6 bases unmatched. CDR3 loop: CASSQRTSGGVQETQYF. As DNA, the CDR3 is TGTGCCAGCAGCCAACGGACTAGCGGGGGGGTACAAGAGACCCAGTACTTC.

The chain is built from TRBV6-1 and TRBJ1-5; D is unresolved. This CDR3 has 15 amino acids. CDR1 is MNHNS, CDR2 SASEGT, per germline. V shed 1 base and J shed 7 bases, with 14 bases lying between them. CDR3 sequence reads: CASSEVTGGRQPQHF. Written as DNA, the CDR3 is TGTGCCAGCAGTGAAGTAACCGGCGGAAGACAGCCCCAGCATTTT.

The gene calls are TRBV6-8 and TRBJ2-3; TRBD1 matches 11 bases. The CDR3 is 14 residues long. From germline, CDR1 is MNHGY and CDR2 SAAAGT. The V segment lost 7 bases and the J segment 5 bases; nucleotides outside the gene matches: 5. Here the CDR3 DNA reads TGTGCCAGCAATTGGACAGGGGGCTTAGATACGCAGTATTTT. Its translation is CASNWTGGLDTQYF.

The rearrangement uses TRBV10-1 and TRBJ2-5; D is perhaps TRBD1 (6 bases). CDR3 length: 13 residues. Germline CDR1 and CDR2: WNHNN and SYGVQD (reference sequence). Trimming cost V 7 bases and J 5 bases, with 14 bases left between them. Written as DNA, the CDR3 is TGCGCCAGCAACTCGGACAGAAGGGAGACCCAGTACTTC. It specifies CASNSDRRETQYF.

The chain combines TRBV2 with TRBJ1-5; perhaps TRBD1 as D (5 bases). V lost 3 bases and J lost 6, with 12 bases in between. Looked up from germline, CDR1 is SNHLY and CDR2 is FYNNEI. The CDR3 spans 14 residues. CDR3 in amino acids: CASSEGLIPQPQHF. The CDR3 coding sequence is TGTGCCAGCAGTGAGGGACTGATACCTCAGCCCCAGCATTTT.

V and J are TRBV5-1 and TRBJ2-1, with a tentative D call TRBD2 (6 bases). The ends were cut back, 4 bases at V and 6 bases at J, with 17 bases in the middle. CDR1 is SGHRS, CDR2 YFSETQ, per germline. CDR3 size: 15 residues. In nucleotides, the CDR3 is TGCGCCAGCAGCCCGGGCGGGGTCCGTTTCAATGAGCAGTTCTTC. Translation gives CASSPGGVRFNEQFF.

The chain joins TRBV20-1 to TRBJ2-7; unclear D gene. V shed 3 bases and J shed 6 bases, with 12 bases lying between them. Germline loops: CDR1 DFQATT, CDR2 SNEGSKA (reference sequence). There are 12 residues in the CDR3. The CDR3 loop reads CSASQPFGEQYF. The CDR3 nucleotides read TGCAGTGCTAGTCAACCTTTCGGCGAGCAGTACTTC.

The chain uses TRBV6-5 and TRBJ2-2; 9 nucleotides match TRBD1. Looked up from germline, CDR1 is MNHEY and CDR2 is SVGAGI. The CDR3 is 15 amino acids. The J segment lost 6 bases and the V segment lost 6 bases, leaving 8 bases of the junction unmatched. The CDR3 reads CASSPGQGAAGELFF. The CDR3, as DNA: TGTGCCAGCAGCCCGGGACAGGGTGCCGCCGGGGAGCTGTTTTTT.

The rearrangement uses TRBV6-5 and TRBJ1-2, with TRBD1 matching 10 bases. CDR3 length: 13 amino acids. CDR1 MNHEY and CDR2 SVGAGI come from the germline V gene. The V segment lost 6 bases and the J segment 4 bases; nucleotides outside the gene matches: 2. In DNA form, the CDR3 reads TGTGCCAGCAGGACAGGGGGCTTCTATGGCTACACCTTC. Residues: CASRTGGFYGYTF.

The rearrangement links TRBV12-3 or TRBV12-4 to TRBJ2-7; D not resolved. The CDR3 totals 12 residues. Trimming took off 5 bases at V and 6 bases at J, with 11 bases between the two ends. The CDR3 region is CASSPLEREQYF. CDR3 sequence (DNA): TGTGCCAGCAGTCCCTTAGAGCGCGAGCAGTACTTC.

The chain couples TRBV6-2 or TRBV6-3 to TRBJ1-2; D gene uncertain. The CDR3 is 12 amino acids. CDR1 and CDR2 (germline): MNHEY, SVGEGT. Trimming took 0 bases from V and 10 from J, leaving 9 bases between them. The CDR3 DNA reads TGTGCCAGCAGTTACTCGCGAGCCTTCTACACCTTC. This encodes CASSYSRAFYTF.

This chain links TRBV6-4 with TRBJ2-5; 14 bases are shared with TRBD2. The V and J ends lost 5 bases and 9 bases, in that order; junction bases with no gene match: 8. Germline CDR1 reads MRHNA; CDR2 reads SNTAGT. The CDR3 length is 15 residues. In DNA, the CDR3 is TGTGCCAGCAGTAGGACTAGCGGGGGGCTGGGGGCCCAGTACTTC. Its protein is CASSRTSGGLGAQYF.

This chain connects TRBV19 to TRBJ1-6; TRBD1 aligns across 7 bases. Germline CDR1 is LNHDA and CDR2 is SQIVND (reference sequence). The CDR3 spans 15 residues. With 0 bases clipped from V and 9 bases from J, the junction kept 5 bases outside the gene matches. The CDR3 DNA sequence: TGTGCCAGTAGTATAGATGGGGACAGACGTTCACCCCTCCACTTT. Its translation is CASSIDGDRRSPLHF.

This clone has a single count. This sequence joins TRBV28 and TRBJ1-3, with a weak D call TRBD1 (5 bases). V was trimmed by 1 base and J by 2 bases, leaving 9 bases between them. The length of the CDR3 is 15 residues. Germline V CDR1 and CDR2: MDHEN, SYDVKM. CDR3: CASSLSGDPGNTIYF. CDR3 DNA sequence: TGTGCCAGCAGTTTATCGGGGGACCCTGGAAACACCATATATTTT.

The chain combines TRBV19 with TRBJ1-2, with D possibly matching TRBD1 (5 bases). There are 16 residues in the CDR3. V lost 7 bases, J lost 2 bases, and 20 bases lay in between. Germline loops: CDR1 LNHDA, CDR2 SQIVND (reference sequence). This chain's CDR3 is CASTQLTEARNYGYTF. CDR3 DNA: TGTGCCAGTACCCAACTGACAGAGGCACGGAACTATGGCTACACCTTC.